This T cell receptor beta chain was recorded in a study of regulatory T cells in long-lasting Graves disease. Study background: It was over 5 years of antithyroid drugs, with positive TSH receptor antibodies, that meant persistent Graves' disease.

Time point noted: persistent/refractory GD, antithyroid drugs over 5 years with positive TRAb. From PBMCs, RNA was extracted and then used to make the TCR library. Patients came from an endocrinology department in Xi'an, China. Researchers made TCR beta libraries by using iRepertoire HTBI primers and running Arm-PCR on CDR3 regions. MiXCR, applied by TCRdb to the multiplex PCR reads, yields one record per CDR3 protein. The sample records around 300,000 distinct CDR3 sequences, approximately 20% being singletons. The V gene's germline CDR1 is WNHNN and CDR2 SYGVQD (reference sequence). V lost 4 bases to trimming and J lost 7 bases, with 8 bases between them. This CDR3 has 13 residues.

This specimen consisted of peripheral blood mononuclear cells (PBMCs), obtained when the disease was refractory, from a patient treated with antithyroid drugs. The chain combines TRBV10-1 with TRBJ1-6, with unresolved D. The sequence was collected from a female donor with Graves disease. DNA for the CDR3: TGCGCCAGCAGTGTGATGGGAAATTCACCCCTCCACTTT. Protein: CASSVMGNSPLHF.